This T cell receptor (beta chain) was obtained from a study of cytomegalovirus exposure and HLA in healthy donors. Turning to the study itself: Drawn from HLA-typed donors, tens of millions of unique TCRs were held in an early data release.

The PCR employed 60 Vbeta primers together with 13 Jbeta primers. This table comes from immunoSEQ multiplex PCR, and its TCRdb copy is limited to in-frame clones, with some not included. The sample consists of under 150,000 clones, around 73% of them appearing once. Study-wide results and limits: When analyzed later, the rates of TCR association showed variation by HLA locus, with DRB1 the most and HLA-C the fewest.

Germline CDR1 is PRHDT and CDR2 is FYEKMQ (reference sequence). The CDR3 spans 14 residues. Trimming left V 5 bases short and J 0 bases short, with 8 bases between. Notes on this clone: The antigen remains undetermined.

The chain combines TRBV13 with TRBJ2-1; possibly TRBD2 for D (5 bases). Specimen: PBMCs. The sequence was collected from a human donor in good health. In nucleotides, the CDR3 is TGTGCCAGCAGCCAAGGGAGCTCCTACAATGAGCAGTTCTTC. This gives the protein CASSQGSSYNEQFF.